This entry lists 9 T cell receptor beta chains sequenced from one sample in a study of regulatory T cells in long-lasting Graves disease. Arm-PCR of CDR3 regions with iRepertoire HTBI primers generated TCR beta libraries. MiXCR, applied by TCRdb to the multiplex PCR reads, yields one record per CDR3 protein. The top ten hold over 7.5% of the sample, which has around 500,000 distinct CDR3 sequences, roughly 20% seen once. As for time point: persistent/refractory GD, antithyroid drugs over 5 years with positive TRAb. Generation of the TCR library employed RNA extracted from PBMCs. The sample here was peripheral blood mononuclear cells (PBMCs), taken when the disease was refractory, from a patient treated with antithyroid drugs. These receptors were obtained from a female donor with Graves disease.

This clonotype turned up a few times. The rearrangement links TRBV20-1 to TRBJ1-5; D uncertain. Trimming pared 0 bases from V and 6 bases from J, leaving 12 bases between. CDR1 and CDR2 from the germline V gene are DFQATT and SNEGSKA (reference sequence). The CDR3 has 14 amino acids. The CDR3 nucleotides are TGCAGTGCTAGAGAGGGAGGTGTCGGTCAGCCCCAGCATTTT. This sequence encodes CSAREGGVGQPQHF.

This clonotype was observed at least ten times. In nucleotides, the CDR3 is TGTGCCAGCAGTTTATATCGGGGAATGCAGCCCCAGCATTTT. Protein sequence: CASSLYRGMQPQHF. The J gene is TRBJ1-5, the V gene TRBV28; no clear D gene. V lost 1 base, J lost 7 bases, and 11 bases lay in between. Germline loops: CDR1 MDHEN, CDR2 SYDVKM. This CDR3 is built from 14 residues. The variable domain in full, with the rest retrieved from reference TRBV28 and TRBJ1-5, is DVKVTQSSRYLVKRTGEKVFLECVQDMDHENMFWYRQDPGLGLRLIYFSYDVKMKEKGDIPEGYSVSREKKERFSLILESASTNQTSMYLCASSLYRGMQPQHFGDGTRLSIL.

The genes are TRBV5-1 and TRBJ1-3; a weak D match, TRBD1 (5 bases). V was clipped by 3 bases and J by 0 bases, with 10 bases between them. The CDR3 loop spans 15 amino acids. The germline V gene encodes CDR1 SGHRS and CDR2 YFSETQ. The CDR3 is CASSWDGSSGNTIYF. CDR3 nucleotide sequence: TGCGCCAGCAGCTGGGACGGCAGCTCTGGAAACACCATATATTTT. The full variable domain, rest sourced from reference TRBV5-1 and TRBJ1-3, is KAGVTQTPRYLIKTRGQQVTLSCSPISGHRSVSWYQQTPGQGLQFLFEYFSETQRNKGNFPGRFSGRQFSNSRSEMNVSTLELGDSALYLCASSWDGSSGNTIYFGEGSWLTVV.

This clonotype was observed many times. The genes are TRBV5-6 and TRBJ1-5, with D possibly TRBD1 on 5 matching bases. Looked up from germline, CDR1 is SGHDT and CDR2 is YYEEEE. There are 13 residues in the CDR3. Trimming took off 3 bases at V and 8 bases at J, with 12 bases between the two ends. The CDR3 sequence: CASSWGGSEPQHF. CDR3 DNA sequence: TGTGCCAGCAGCTGGGGCGGGAGCGAGCCCCAGCATTTT.

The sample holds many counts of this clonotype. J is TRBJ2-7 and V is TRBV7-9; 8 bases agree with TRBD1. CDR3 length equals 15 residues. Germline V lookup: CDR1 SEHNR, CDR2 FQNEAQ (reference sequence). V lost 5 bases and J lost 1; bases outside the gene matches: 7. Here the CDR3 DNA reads TGTGCCAGCAGCGTAGACAGGGGACGGTCCTACGAGCAGTACTTC. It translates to CASSVDRGRSYEQYF.

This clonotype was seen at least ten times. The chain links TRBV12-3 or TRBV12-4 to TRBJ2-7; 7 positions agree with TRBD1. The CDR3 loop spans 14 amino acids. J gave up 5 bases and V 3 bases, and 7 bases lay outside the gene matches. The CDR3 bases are TGTGCCAGCAGTTTCAGGGGGTTAAGTAACGAGCAGTACTTC. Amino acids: CASSFRGLSNEQYF.

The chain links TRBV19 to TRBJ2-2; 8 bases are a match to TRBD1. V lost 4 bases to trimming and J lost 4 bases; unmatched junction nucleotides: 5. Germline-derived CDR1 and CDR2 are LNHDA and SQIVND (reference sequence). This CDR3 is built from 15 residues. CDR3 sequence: CASSRTGSSTGELFF. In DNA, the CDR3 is TGTGCCAGTAGTAGGACAGGGTCGAGCACCGGGGAGCTGTTTTTT.

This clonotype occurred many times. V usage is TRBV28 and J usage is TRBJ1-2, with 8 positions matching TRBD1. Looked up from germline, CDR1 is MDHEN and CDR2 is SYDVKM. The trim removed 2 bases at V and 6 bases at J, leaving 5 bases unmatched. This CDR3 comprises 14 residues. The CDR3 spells CASSLTDRDDGYTF. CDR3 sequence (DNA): TGTGCCAGCAGTTTAACGGACAGGGATGATGGCTACACCTTC.

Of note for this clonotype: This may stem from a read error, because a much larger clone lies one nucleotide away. CDR3 loop: CASSLVDTNTEELFF. The CDR3 DNA reads as TGTGCCAGCAGTTTAGTAGACACGAACACCGAGGAGCTGTTTTTT. The genes are TRBV28 and TRBJ2-2; D remains unclear. This CDR3 region has 15 residues. In germline, CDR1 is MDHEN, CDR2 SYDVKM.